The clone carrying this T cell receptor beta chain was observed a handful of times. The antigen remains unidentified. These data belong to a study of T cells in Graves' hyperthyroidism and ophthalmopathy. General study findings and limits: For ophthalmopathy, model prediction preceded onset by a median 6.5 months.

Diagnostic decisions used clinical symptoms, serum thyroxine and TRAb, thyroid ultrasound and orbital computed tomography. Germline V gene sequence: CDR1 MNHEY, CDR2 SVGAGI. The CDR3 runs to 14 residues. Trimming cost V 0 bases and J 2 bases, with 2 bases left between them. The source material, RNA transcripts, was used to amplify TCR beta CDR3 regions. The HTBI primer set was used in a first-round RT-PCR of the TCR CDR3. MiXCR, run by TCRdb on the multiplex PCR reads, gives a single entry per CDR3 protein. The data hold about 480,000 distinct CDR3 sequences, with 20% to 25% observed a single time. The rearrangement uses TRBV6-5 and TRBJ2-6, with no clear D. What was sequenced was blood. The clonotype was recovered from an older woman with Graves' ophthalmopathy. CDR3 sequence (DNA): TGTGCCAGCAGTTACTCACCTGGGGCCAACGTCCTGACTTTC. It codes for CASSYSPGANVLTF.